This T cell receptor beta chain was documented in a study of blood T cell repertoires in COVID-19. Across the study: Sites in the United States, Italy and Spain provided acute and convalescent COVID-19 samples. The cDNA or gDNA used as material had been derived from T cells, B-cell-depleted T cells, or PBMCs.

The length of the CDR3 is 12 residues. Trimming removed 2 bases at V and 6 bases at J, with 4 bases between. In the source study's methods: It was from reference gene primer amplification that nucleated cell counts were estimated. Sequenced by immunoSEQ multiplex PCR; TCRdb stores in-frame clones only, minus some. That table furnishes V, J and clone size, whereas the DNA furnished D and trimming. Of some 90,000 clones in the sample, 89% were seen once. The receptor was derived from a man aged 50-60 years with acute or convalescent COVID-19. Sample: peripheral blood. The chain combines TRBV12-3 or TRBV12-4 with TRBJ2-2; no reliable D call. The CDR3 protein is CASSLRAGELFF. In DNA form, the CDR3 reads TGTGCCAGCAGTTTACGTGCCGGGGAGCTGTTTTTT.